What follows describes a single T cell receptor beta chain. This specimen belongs to a study of shared clonotypes between healthy human individuals. Template for every sorted-subset replicate PCR totaled around 210 ng DNA, tens of thousands of T cell genomes. TCRdb's table, derived via immunoSEQ multiplex PCR, lists solely in-frame clones and lacks some. The table records 850,000 to 1,100,000 clones, roughly 80% of them present only once. The material sequenced was memory CD4+ T cells from PBMCs. Subset noted: CD45RA-negative fraction. This sequence was found in a man aged 18 to 30 in good health. Some clones in this sample may be carry-over from other donors' samples.

In DNA, the CDR3 is TGTGCCATAGACGACAGGGGTACTGAAGCTTTCTTT. Amino acids: CAIDDRGTEAFF. V is TRBV10-3 and J is TRBJ1-1; 8 bases are shared with TRBD1. V was clipped by 9 bases and J by 5 bases; unmatched bases: 5. Germline lookup yields CDR1 ENHRY and CDR2 SYGVKD. This CDR3 has 12 residues.